Sequencing of this TCR beta chain was carried out in a study of blood T cell repertoires in COVID-19. Cohort 3 recovery required two negative PCRs, clearance, or symptom resolution. Per the original data handling: How many nucleated cells were present was estimated from reference gene primer amplification. Produced via immunoSEQ multiplex PCR; TCRdb's table is partial and in-frame only. From that table come the V and J calls and clone size; the DNA was used to work out D and trimming. Of fewer than 200,000 clones listed, 82% are singletons. The sequenced material came from PBMCs or T cells enriched from blood (not recorded which). The sequence was collected from a man aged 60 to 75 who had recovered from COVID-19.

CDR3 sequence reads: CASSSETGNTEAFF. CDR3 sequence (DNA): TGTGCCAGCAGTTCTGAGACAGGGAACACTGAAGCTTTCTTT. The chain links TRBV6-6 to TRBJ1-1, with D perhaps TRBD1 (6 bases). The V gene lost 4 bases and the J gene lost 1 base, with 10 bases spanning the gap. There are 14 residues in the CDR3. Germline loops: CDR1 MNHNY, CDR2 SVGAGI (reference sequence).